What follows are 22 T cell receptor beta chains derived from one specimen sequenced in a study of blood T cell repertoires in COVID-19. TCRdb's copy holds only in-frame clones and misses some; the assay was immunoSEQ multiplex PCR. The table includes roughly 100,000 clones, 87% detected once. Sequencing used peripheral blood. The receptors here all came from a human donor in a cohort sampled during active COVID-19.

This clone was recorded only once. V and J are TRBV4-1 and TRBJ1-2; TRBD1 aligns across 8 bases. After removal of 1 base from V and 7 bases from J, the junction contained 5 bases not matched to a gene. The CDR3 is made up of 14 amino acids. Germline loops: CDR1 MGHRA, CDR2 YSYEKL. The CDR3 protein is CASSQGQGAPGYTF. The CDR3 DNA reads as TGCGCCAGCAGCCAAGGCCAGGGGGCGCCTGGCTACACCTTC.

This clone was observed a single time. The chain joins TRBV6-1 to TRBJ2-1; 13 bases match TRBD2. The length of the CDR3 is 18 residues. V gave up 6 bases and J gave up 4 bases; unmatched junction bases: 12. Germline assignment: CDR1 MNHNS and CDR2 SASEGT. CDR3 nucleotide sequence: TGTGCCAGCAGCGAACCCTCGACTAGCGGGGGGCCGTACAATGAGCAGTTCTTC. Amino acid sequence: CASSEPSTSGGPYNEQFF.

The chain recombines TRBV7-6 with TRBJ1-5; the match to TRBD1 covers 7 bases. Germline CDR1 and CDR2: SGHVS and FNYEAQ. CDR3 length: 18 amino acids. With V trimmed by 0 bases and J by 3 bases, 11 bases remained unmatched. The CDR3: CASSLAPLEGGYNQPQHF. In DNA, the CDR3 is TGTGCCAGCAGCTTAGCCCCCCTCGAAGGGGGCTACAATCAGCCCCAGCATTTT.

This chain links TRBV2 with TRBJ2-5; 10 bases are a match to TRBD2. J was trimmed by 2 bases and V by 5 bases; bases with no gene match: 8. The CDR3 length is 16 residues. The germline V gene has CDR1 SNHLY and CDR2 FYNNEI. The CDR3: CASSQTAGGVQETQYF. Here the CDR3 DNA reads TGTGCCAGCAGTCAGACAGCGGGGGGGGTTCAAGAGACCCAGTACTTC.

CDR3 sequence reads: CASSQEAPGANEKLFF. The CDR3 DNA reads as TGCGCCAGCAGCCAAGAGGCCCCCGGGGCTAATGAAAAACTGTTTTTT. This chain uses TRBV4-1 with TRBJ1-4; D is undetermined. From germline, CDR1 is MGHRA and CDR2 YSYEKL. V lost 0 bases, J lost 3 bases, and 11 bases lay in between. The length of the CDR3 is 16 residues.

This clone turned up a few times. The CDR3 region has the DNA TGTGCCAGCAGCCCCGTACAGGGGCACGACTATGGCTACACCTTC. As protein: CASSPVQGHDYGYTF. V is TRBV7-6 and J is TRBJ1-2, with 7 bases matching TRBD1. The CDR3 loop spans 15 amino acids. Per germline, CDR1 SGHVS and CDR2 FNYEAQ. The V segment lost 5 bases and the J segment 3 bases; nucleotides outside the gene matches: 9.

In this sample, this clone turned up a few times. The CDR3, as DNA: TGTGCCAGCAGCTTAGAGGTGGGGAGCTCCTATAATTCACCCCTCCACTTT. It is translated as CASSLEVGSSYNSPLHF. The rearrangement uses TRBV7-2 and TRBJ1-6; D remains ambiguous. The CDR3 runs 17 residues. V lost 1 base, J lost 0 bases, and 10 bases lay in between. Germline V gene data show CDR1 as SGHTA and CDR2 as FQGNSA.

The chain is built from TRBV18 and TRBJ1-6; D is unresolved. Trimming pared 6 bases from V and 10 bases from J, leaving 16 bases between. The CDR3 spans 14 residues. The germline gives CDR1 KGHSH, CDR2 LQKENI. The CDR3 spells CASSSERGSSPLHF. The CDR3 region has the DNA TGTGCCAGCTCGTCCGAGCGGGGTAGCTCACCCCTCCACTTT.

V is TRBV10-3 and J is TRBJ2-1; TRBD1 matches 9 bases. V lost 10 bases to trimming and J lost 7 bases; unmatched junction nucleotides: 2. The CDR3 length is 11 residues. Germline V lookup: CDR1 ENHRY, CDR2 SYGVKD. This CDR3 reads CATGQGNEQFF. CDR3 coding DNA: TGTGCCACCGGACAGGGGAATGAGCAGTTCTTC.

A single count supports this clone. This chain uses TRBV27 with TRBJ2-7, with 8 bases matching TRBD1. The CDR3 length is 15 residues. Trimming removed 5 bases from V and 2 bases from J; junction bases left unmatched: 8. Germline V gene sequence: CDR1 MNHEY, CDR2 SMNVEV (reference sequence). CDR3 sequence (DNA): TGTGCCAGCAGTGCGGGACAGGTAATTCCCTACGAGCAGTACTTC. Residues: CASSAGQVIPYEQYF.

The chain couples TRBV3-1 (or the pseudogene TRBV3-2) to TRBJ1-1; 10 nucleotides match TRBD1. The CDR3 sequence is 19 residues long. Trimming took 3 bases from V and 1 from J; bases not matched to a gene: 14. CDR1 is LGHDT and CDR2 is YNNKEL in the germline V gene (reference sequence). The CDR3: CASSHQLPGQGLKNTEAFF. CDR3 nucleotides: TGTGCCAGCAGCCATCAACTTCCGGGACAGGGGTTAAAGAACACTGAAGCTTTCTTT.

This CDR3 is CATSRDTGHQETQYF. The CDR3 region has the DNA TGTGCCACCAGCAGAGATACAGGGCACCAAGAGACCCAGTACTTC. This chain uses TRBV15 with TRBJ2-5; possibly TRBD1 for D (6 bases). The CDR3 covers 15 residues. Trimming shortened V by 0 bases and J by 0 bases, and 8 bases separated the two germline ends. Germline values: CDR1 LNHNV, CDR2 YYDKDF (reference sequence). Combining the CDR3 with reference TRBV15 and TRBJ2-5 gives the whole variable domain DAMVIQNPRYQVTQFGKPVTLSCSQTLNHNVMYWYQQKSSQAPKLLFHYYDKDFNNEADTPDNFQSRRPNTSFCFLDIRSPGLGDTAMYLCATSRDTGHQETQYFGPGTRLLVL.

The CDR3 DNA reads as TGTGCGATCGAAACAGGGGGCGGCGCTGAAGCTTTCTTT. This codes for CAIETGGGAEAFF. The chain combines TRBV28 with TRBJ1-1; 9 nucleotides align to TRBD1. CDR1 and CDR2 (germline): MDHEN, SYDVKM. The CDR3 runs 13 residues.

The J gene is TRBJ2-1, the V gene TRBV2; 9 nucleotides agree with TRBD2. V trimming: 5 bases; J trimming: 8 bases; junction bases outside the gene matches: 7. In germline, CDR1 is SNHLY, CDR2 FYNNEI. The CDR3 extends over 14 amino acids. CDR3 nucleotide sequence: TGTGCCAGCAGTACCCAGCGGGGGGTGCATGAGCAGTTCTTC. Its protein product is CASSTQRGVHEQFF.

The CDR3 coding sequence is TGTGCCAGCAGCTACCGCGGGGGTTACGAGCAGTACTTC. Encoded protein: CASSYRGGYEQYF. The chain joins TRBV5-4 to TRBJ2-7; 7 nucleotides align to TRBD2. The germline V gene has CDR1 SGHNT and CDR2 YYREEE (reference sequence). With 3 bases clipped from V and 4 bases from J, the junction kept 4 bases outside the gene matches. This CDR3 is built from 13 residues. The complete variable domain, with remaining parts taken from reference TRBV5-4 and TRBJ2-7, reads ETGVTQSPTHLIKTRGQQVTLRCSSQSGHNTVSWYQQALGQGPQFIFQYYREEENGRGNFPPRFSGLQFPNYSSELNVNALELDDSALYLCASSYRGGYEQYFGPGTRLTVT.

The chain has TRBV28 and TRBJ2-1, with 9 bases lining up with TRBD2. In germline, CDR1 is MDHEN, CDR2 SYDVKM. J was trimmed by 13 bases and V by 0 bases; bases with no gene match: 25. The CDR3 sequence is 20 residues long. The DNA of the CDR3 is TGTGCCAGCAGTTTATGGTTTGGGGGCTGGGTGCGGGAGGGCCTAAAGAACCAGTTCTTC. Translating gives CASSLWFGGWVREGLKNQFF. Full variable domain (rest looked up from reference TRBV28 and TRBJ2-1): DVKVTQSSRYLVKRTGEKVFLECVQDMDHENMFWYRQDPGLGLRLIYFSYDVKMKEKGDIPEGYSVSREKKERFSLILESASTNQTSMYLCASSLWFGGWVREGLKNQFFGPGTRLTVL.

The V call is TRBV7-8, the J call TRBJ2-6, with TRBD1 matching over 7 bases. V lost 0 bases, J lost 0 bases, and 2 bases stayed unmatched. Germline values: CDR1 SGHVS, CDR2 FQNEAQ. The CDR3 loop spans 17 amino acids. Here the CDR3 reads CASSLARQGSGANVLTF. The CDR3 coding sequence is TGTGCCAGCAGCTTAGCCCGACAGGGCTCTGGGGCCAACGTCCTGACTTTC. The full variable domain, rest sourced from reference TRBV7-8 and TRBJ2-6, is GAGVSQSPRYKVAKRGQDVALRCDPISGHVSLFWYQQALGQGPEFLTYFQNEAQLDKSGLPSDRFFAERPEGSVSTLKIQRTQQEDSAVYLCASSLARQGSGANVLTFGAGSRLTVL.

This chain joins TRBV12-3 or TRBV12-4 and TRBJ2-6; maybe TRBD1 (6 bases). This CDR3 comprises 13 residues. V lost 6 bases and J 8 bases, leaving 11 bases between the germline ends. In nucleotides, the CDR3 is TGTGCCAGCAGCAGGGGACGGTCCAACGTCCTGACTTTC. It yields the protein CASSRGRSNVLTF.

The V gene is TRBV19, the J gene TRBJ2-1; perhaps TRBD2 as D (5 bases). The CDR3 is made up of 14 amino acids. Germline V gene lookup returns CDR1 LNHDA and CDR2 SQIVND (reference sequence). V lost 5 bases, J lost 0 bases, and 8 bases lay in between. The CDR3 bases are TGTGCCAGTAGTCTCGGGAACTCCTACAATGAGCAGTTCTTC. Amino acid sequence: CASSLGNSYNEQFF.

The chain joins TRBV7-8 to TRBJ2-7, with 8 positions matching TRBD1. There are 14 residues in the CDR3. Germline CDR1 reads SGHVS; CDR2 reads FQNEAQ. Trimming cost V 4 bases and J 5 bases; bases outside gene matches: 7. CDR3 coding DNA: TGTGCCAGCAGCTCTCGACAGGGGCGGGACGAGCAGTACTTC. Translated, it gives CASSSRQGRDEQYF.

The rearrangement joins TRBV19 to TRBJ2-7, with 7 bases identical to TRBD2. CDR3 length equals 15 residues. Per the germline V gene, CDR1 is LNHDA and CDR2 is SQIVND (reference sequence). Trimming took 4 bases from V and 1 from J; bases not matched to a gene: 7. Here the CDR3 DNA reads TGTGCCAGTAGTAAAGGCGGGGGTATTTCCTACGAGCAGTACTTC. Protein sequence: CASSKGGGISYEQYF.

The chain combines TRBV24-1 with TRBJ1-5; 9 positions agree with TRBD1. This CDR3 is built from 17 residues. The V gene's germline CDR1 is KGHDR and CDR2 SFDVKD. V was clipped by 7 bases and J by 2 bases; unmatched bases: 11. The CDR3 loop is CATRCRTGDDGNQPQHF. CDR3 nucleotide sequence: TGTGCCACCAGGTGCCGGACAGGGGATGATGGCAATCAGCCCCAGCATTTT.